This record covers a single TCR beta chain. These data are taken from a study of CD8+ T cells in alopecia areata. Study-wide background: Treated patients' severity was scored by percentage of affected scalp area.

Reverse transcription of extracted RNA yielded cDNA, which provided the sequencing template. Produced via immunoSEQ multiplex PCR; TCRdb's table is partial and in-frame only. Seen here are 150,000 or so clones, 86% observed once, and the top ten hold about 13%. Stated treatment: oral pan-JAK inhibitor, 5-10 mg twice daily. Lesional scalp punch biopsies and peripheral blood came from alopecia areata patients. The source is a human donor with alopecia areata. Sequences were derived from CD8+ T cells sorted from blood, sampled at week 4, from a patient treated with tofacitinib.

CDR3 residues: CASSHATGLLTNQPQHF. The CDR3 coding sequence is TGCGCCAGCAGCCACGCGACAGGGCTACTAACCAATCAGCCCCAGCATTTT. This chain uses TRBV4-1 with TRBJ1-5; 7 bases map to TRBD1. Germline CDR1 is MGHRA and CDR2 is YSYEKL. CDR3 length equals 17 residues. Trimming removed 3 bases from V and 3 bases from J; junction bases left unmatched: 11.